Given below is one TCR beta chain in context. This clonotype is categorized as medium-sized (0.01 to 0.1%). The clone's antigen remains unknown. Per-base qualities were not stored, and no clone one base away is much larger. The data belong to a study of T-cell reconstitution after alpha-beta-depleted transplantation in children (dated by TCRdb to 2016 to 2018). Context from the whole study: T-cell immune reconstitution after TCRalphabeta/CD19-depleted allogeneic hematopoietic cell transplantation in children was quantitatively tracked in the study by means of TCR repertoire profiling.

The treatment or condition label, read with the paper, signifies: allogeneic hematopoietic cell transplantation with graft depleted of TCRalphabeta T cells and CD19 B cells. The transplant recipients were children given TCRalphabeta/CD19-depleted allogeneic hematopoietic cell grafts. Overall study outcomes, separate from this receptor: Hyperexpanded clone frequencies declined over subsequent months; after one year, T-cell counts and TCRbeta diversity were mostly attributed to newly produced T cells. The high TCRbeta diversity at day 60 in some patients was ascribed to recipient T cells and intrathymic progenitors that had survived conditioning. The apparently early recovery of alphabetaT-cell counts about two months after transplant reportedly depended on only several hundred rapidly expanded clones that came from non-depleted graft cells.

CDR1 and CDR2 are read off the germline V gene as SQVTM and ANQGSEA. The V and J ends are trimmed by 6 bases and 7 bases, leaving 12 bases between them. Measured from the cysteine to the phenylalanine, the CDR3 is 11 residues long. The kept DNA is CDR3 alone, 33 bases in frame from the first base. Library method: PCR. The listed sequencing device is Illumina HiSeq 2500. To normalize quantification of the TCRbeta repertoire, the TCR libraries were built with molecular barcoding that relied on unique molecular identifiers. The public reads were quality trimmed at Q25 with fastp and then assembled into clones with MiXCR by TCRdb, keeping productive beta chains. Every distinct CDR3 protein forms one entry, paired with its most common genes and DNA. The sample contains fewer than 7,000 distinct CDR3 sequences, 14% to 15% of them found a single time. 6% of the sample lies in the top ten.

Sample: PBMCs, taken before TCRalphabeta/CD19-depleted stem cell transplant. The receptor was derived from a boy under 18 with acute lymphoblastic leukemia, due to receive a stem cell transplant. The rearrangement combines TRBV29-1 with TRBJ2-5; the D gene could be TRBD1 or TRBD2, each one agreeing over 5 bases. Here the CDR3 is given as CSVAPGGTQYF. The DNA sequence is TGCAGCGTCGCTCCTGGGGGGACCCAGTACTTC.